This TCR beta chain was identified in a study of shared clonotypes between healthy human individuals. Study background: For every donor, three CD4 naive, three CD4 memory, two CD8 naive and one CD8 memory plates were used.

CD45RO negativity and positive selection for CCR7 defined naive CD8 cells, a population that excluded terminally differentiated effector memory CD45RA+ cells. Sequencing was at deep level. Method: immunoSEQ multiplex PCR; TCRdb's copy keeps in-frame clones and lacks some. Among around 700,000 clones, 92% were seen once, and the ten largest hold 24%. CDR1 is MNHEY and CDR2 is SMNVEV in the germline V gene (reference sequence). V was trimmed by 8 bases and J by 4 bases, leaving 8 bases between them. There are 11 residues in the CDR3. The receptor's source is a young man in good health. Specimen: naive CD8+ T cells sorted from blood. The rearrangement links TRBV27 to TRBJ2-5; unclear D gene. CDR3 sequence (DNA): TGTGCCAGCCTATCAGGAGAGACCCAGTACTTC. It is translated as CASLSGETQYF.